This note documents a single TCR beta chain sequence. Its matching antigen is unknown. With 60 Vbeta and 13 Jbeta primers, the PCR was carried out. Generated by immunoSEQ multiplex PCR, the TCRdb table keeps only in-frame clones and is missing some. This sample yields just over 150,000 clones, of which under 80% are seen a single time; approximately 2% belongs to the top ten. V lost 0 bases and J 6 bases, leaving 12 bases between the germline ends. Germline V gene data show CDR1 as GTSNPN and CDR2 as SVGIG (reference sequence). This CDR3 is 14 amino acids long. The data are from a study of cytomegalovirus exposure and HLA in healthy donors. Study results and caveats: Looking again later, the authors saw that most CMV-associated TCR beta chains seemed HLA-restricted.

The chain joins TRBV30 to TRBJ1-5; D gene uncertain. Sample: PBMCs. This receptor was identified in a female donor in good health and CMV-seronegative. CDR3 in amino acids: CAWSVGLGSQPQHF. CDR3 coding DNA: TGTGCCTGGAGTGTGGGCTTAGGGAGTCAGCCCCAGCATTTT.